Listed below are T cell receptor beta chains from one sample, sequenced in a study of blood T cell repertoires in COVID-19. The data were produced by immunoSEQ multiplex PCR, yet TCRdb's version contains in-frame clones alone and is incomplete. The data hold some 87,000 clones, with around four fifths observed a single time. The sequenced sample consisted of peripheral blood. These receptors were collected from a woman aged 70-85 years with active or convalescent COVID-19. Both conserved end residues are trimmed from each CDR3. The order of the fields is V gene, CDR3 protein.

TRBV2 ASGQNPGDTIY
TRBV2 ASSEATTREQY
TRBV6-4 ASSDRGGFDTDTQY
TRBV4-2 ASSQERTGGSYGYT
TRBV7-6 ASSQGWGGSTDTQY
TRBV5-4 ASSLGRGTRANYGYT
TRBV7-8 ASSLAWQGASGYT
TRBV27 ASSLWSGGQFSFGSYNEQF
TRBV19 ASSMRGRTGELF
TRBV19 ASSPSRVNEKLF
TRBV5-6 ASSLGTGGFTEAF
TRBV2 ASSENRDTEAF
TRBV18 ASSPSETQY
TRBV6-6 ASSLDRTEAEAF
TRBV20-1 SASRAGVEGYT
TRBV6-6 ASSLDRVYGYT
TRBV6-5 ASSGDNEKLF
TRBV9 ASSVRVWDSPLH
TRBV25-1 ASRDDRRNTEAF
TRBV6-5 ATSYRTGFGAF
TRBV14 ASSQGRGLSSGNTIY
TRBV28 ASSYIPEGEYLIYSNQPQH
TRBV3-1/TRBV3-2 ASSQGTSGGASAKNIQY
TRBV5-1 ASSPEAGQYTQY
TRBV6-5 ASSLGQGNTEAF
TRBV5-4 ASSLTQLNTEAF
TRBV5-4 ASSFGQGAAEAF
TRBV4-2 ASSPGQGSEKLF
TRBV28 ASRNRDFGGSYEQY
TRBV14 ASSQDLTGGNLAKNIQY
TRBV7-2 ASSLGLLNTEAF
TRBV11-2 ASSLGAFGYT
TRBV15 ATSRGTSGIEETQY
TRBV5-1 ASSLVNQETQY
TRBV23-1 ASSHAGVLNTEAF
TRBV7-8 ASSSSVRSYEQY
TRBV2 ASSEGGPGQPLYEQY
TRBV5-8 ASSLGSVGWANTEAF
TRBV28 ASSSTGYGYT
TRBV2 ASSGQGLEKLF
TRBV20-1 SATVGTEAF
TRBV7-6 ASSFPGRSETQY